Detailed here is one T cell receptor beta chain. No antigen is known for it. The germline gives CDR1 SGHAT, CDR2 FQNNGV. The CDR3 is 15 residues long. Unmatched junction bases numbered 7, after V lost 5 bases and J lost 6 bases. This record comes from a study of cytomegalovirus exposure and HLA in healthy donors. Study results and caveats: With DRB1 most and HLA-C fewest, TCR association rates differed between HLA loci in a later analysis. The only immune exposure information that was available was CMV serostatus.

PCR employed 60 Vbeta and 13 Jbeta primers. Sequenced by immunoSEQ multiplex PCR; TCRdb stores in-frame clones only, minus some. The table records fewer than 200,000 clones, more than 85% of them present only once. The source is a girl younger than two in good health and CMV-seronegative. This rearrangement joins TRBV11-2 to TRBJ2-1, with 10 bases that match TRBD2. Material for sequencing was PBMCs. The CDR3 DNA reads as TGTGCCAGCAGCGCAGCGGGGGGGCTCTTCAATGAGCAGTTCTTC. Translating it yields CASSAAGGLFNEQFF.